A few counts support the clone carrying this TCR beta chain. Its matching antigen is unknown. One entry per CDR3 protein, called by TCRdb with MiXCR from the 5' RACE reads. The data show approximately 340,000 distinct CDR3 sequences, over 12% seen once. This sample was taken from a study of CD8 T cells in ankylosing spondylitis. General observations from the study: Characteristic, it appeared, of ankylosing spondylitis blood was a TCR beta motif of about eight highly homologous variants. The authors reported significant enrichment of disease-linked clones in matched ankylosing spondylitis synovial fluid.

This receptor was identified in a male donor with ankylosing spondylitis or in good health (not recorded which). The specimen sequenced was blood, either unsorted or a sorted T cell fraction (not recorded which).

CDR3 bases: TGTGCCAGCAGCTCTGCCGTCTATGGCTACACCTTC. This gives the protein CASSSAVYGYTF. This rearrangement joins TRBV12-3 or TRBV12-4 to TRBJ1-2; D gene unclear. The CDR3 loop spans 12 amino acids. V was pared by 6 bases and J by 4 bases, with 9 bases between.